The entry below describes one TCR beta chain. The germline V gene has CDR1 SGHRS and CDR2 YFSETQ. The CDR3 spans 13 residues. Trimming cost V 2 bases and J 5 bases, with 7 bases left between them. This entry comes from a study of T cells after somatic rescue of genetic block. Profiling relied on immunoSEQ multiplex PCR, and the TCRdb table lists in-frame clones only, not all of them. The sample carries tens of thousands of clones, 80% to 90% recorded once. The V gene is TRBV5-1, the J gene TRBJ1-4; D gene uncertain. The clonotype was recovered from a woman under 30. Sequenced: peripheral blood mononuclear cells (PBMCs). The DNA for the CDR3 is TGCGCCAGCAGCTTAAGTCAGAATGAAAAACTGTTTTTT. Protein sequence: CASSLSQNEKLFF.